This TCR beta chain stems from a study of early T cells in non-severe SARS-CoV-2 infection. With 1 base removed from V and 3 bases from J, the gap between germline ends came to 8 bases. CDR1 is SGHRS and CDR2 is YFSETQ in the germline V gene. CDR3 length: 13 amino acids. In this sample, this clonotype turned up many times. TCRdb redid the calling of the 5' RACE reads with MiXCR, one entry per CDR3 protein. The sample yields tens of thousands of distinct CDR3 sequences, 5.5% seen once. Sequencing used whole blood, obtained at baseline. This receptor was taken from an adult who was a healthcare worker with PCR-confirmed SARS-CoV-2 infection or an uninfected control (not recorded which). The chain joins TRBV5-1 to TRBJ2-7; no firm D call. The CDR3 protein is CASSLMRRYEQYF. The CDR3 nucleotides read TGCGCCAGCAGCTTGATGAGACGCTACGAGCAGTACTTC.